This T cell receptor beta chain was identified in a study of CD8+ T cells in alopecia areata. Study results and caveats: In patients, TCRs were shared less clearly than in mice, and HLA may possibly be involved. Normal skin's resident alphabeta T cells are also sequenced in scalp samples. A great number of expanded lesional clones endured in scalp and blood during tofacitinib.

cDNA reverse transcribed from extracted RNA served as the sequencing template. Repertoires were generated with immunoSEQ multiplex PCR, while TCRdb's copy carries only in-frame clones and drops some. The sample records 80,000 to 100,000 clones, roughly 40% being singletons. Points on this clone: Its antigen is unidentified.

The treatment was: oral pan-JAK inhibitor, 5-10 mg twice daily. The CDR3 spans 15 residues. V was cut by 3 bases and J by 2 bases, with 11 bases left in between. CDR1 MNHEY and CDR2 SMNVEV come from the germline V gene (reference sequence). This receptor was obtained from a human donor with alopecia areata. The sequenced sample was CD8+ T cells sorted from blood, obtained at week 24, from a patient treated with tofacitinib. V is TRBV27 and J is TRBJ2-1, with D tentatively TRBD2 (6 bases). CDR3 nucleotides: TGTGCCAGCAGTTTTGGGCGGGGAGCCTACAATGAGCAGTTCTTC. Translation gives CASSFGRGAYNEQFF.